Listed here are 32 T cell receptor beta chains from one sample, sequenced in a study of STAT5B mutations in CD4+ large granular lymphocyte leukemia. The repertoire was sequenced with immunoSEQ multiplex PCR; TCRdb's copy has only in-frame clones and lacks some. The sample lists over 8,000 clones, 70% to 85% seen once, with roughly 62% in the top ten. The sequenced material came from PBMCs. All receptors derive from a man aged 60 to 75 with CD4+ T-cell large granular lymphocyte leukemia.

The V and J genes are TRBV11-2 and TRBJ2-3; D is possibly TRBD2 (6 bases). Germline values: CDR1 SGHAT, CDR2 FQNNGV. Trimming pared 1 base from V and 2 bases from J, leaving 7 bases between. The CDR3 is 14 amino acids. In nucleotides, the CDR3 is TGTGCCAGCAGCTTAGGCGGGACCACAGATACGCAGTATTTT. Translating gives CASSLGGTTDTQYF.

This rearrangement joins TRBV9 to TRBJ2-1; 11 nucleotides line up with TRBD2. V shed 0 bases, J shed 7 bases, and the junction held 9 bases outside the gene matches. There are 17 residues in the CDR3. CDR1 and CDR2 (germline): SGDLS, YYNGEE. The CDR3 region has the DNA TGTGCCAGCAGCGTAGCCGGGACTAGCGGAGAGGAAAATGAGCAGTTCTTC. Encoded protein: CASSVAGTSGEENEQFF.

The chain has TRBV11-2 and TRBJ2-7; no reliable D call. This CDR3 contains 14 residues. Trimming pared 1 base from V and 4 bases from J, leaving 11 bases between. Per germline, CDR1 SGHAT and CDR2 FQNNGV. The CDR3, as DNA: TGTGCCAGCAGCTTAGTTAGTCAGAGGTACGAGCAGTACTTC. It yields the protein CASSLVSQRYEQYF.

The rearrangement links TRBV7-2 to TRBJ2-7; D possibly corresponds to TRBD1 (6 bases). CDR1 and CDR2 from the germline V gene are SGHTA and FQGNSA. The CDR3 is 13 amino acids. V lost 4 bases, J lost 2 bases, and 9 bases lay in between. For the CDR3, the DNA is TGTGCCAGCAGCTCCAGGGACACCTACGAGCAGTACTTC. Its protein is CASSSRDTYEQYF.

The genes are TRBV9 and TRBJ2-2; 9 bases agree with TRBD1. CDR1 is SGDLS, CDR2 YYNGEE, per germline. Unmatched junction bases numbered 9, after V lost 3 bases and J lost 6 bases. This CDR3 has 16 residues. The chain's CDR3 is CASSGSDRGVSGELFF. The CDR3, as DNA: TGTGCCAGCAGCGGGTCGGACAGGGGAGTTTCCGGGGAGCTGTTTTTT.

The chain carries TRBV27 and TRBJ1-4; 8 bases map to TRBD1. CDR1 is MNHEY, CDR2 SMNVEV, per germline (reference sequence). The CDR3 covers 13 residues. The ends lost 4 bases at V and 8 bases at J; junction bases unmatched: 3. CDR3 sequence reads: CASSSRTGEKLFF. DNA of the CDR3: TGTGCCAGCAGTTCCCGGACAGGGGAAAAACTGTTTTTT.

The V call is TRBV19, the J call TRBJ1-5, with D unresolved. This CDR3 spans 13 amino acids. The ends were cut back, 5 bases at V and 3 bases at J, with 8 bases in the middle. Per the germline V gene, CDR1 is LNHDA and CDR2 is SQIVND (reference sequence). The CDR3, as DNA: TGTGCCAGTAGTCTGGACCCCAATCAGCCCCAGCATTTT. This encodes CASSLDPNQPQHF.

This clone was found a few times. This sequence joins TRBV2 and TRBJ2-7; 13 bases agree with TRBD2. With V trimmed by 8 bases and J by 2 bases, 12 bases remained unmatched. Per the germline V gene, CDR1 is SNHLY and CDR2 is FYNNEI. The CDR3 length is 17 residues. The CDR3 nucleotides read TGTGCCAGCGGCAGGACAGGACTAGCGGGAGACGCCTACGAGCAGTACTTC. Protein product: CASGRTGLAGDAYEQYF.

The chain is built from TRBV4-1 and TRBJ1-1; no reliable D call. Between the trimmed V and J ends, which lost 1 base and 7 bases, there was a span of 4 bases. This CDR3 has 11 residues. Germline values: CDR1 MGHRA, CDR2 YSYEKL. The chain's CDR3 is CASSQGLEAFF. CDR3 nucleotide sequence: TGCGCCAGCAGCCAAGGGCTTGAAGCTTTCTTT.

The chain joins TRBV2 to TRBJ1-2; tentatively, D is TRBD1 (6 bases). CDR3 length equals 14 residues. Germline V gene sequence: CDR1 SNHLY, CDR2 FYNNEI. Deletions cut 5 bases from V and 4 bases from J, with 14 bases between. CDR3 loop: CASSQDSTGYGYTF. The CDR3 DNA reads TGTGCCAGCAGTCAGGACTCGACAGGCTATGGCTACACCTTC.

This clone was observed a handful of times. The CDR3, as DNA: TGTGCCAGTAACGGAGGCGCTGGGGCCAACGTCCTGACTTTC. Its protein product is CASNGGAGANVLTF. The chain carries TRBV19 and TRBJ2-6, with D perhaps TRBD2 (5 bases). Trimming cost V 7 bases and J 2 bases, with 9 bases left between them. Germline CDR1 and CDR2: LNHDA and SQIVND (reference sequence). CDR3 size: 14 residues.

The rearrangement links TRBV30 to TRBJ2-1, with 9 positions matching TRBD2. Germline loops: CDR1 GTSNPN, CDR2 SVGIG (reference sequence). This CDR3 comprises 16 residues. The V segment lost 4 bases and the J segment 5 bases; nucleotides outside the gene matches: 12. The CDR3 reads CAWMLLSSGINNEQFF. CDR3 DNA sequence: TGTGCCTGGATGTTGCTTTCTAGCGGGATCAACAATGAGCAGTTCTTC.

J is TRBJ1-1 and V is TRBV6-4; 7 bases agree with TRBD1. The V and J ends lost 6 bases and 3 bases, in that order; junction bases with no gene match: 4. CDR1 is MRHNA, CDR2 SNTAGT, per germline. This CDR3 spans 13 amino acids. This CDR3 reads CASRRGLYTEAFF. The CDR3 nucleotides are TGTGCCAGCAGAAGGGGGCTGTACACTGAAGCTTTCTTT.

This sequence joins TRBV27 and TRBJ1-2; no clear D. Germline-derived CDR1 and CDR2 are MNHEY and SMNVEV (reference sequence). The CDR3 sequence is 13 residues long. V lost 6 bases, J lost 4 bases, and 12 bases lay in between. CDR3: CASSPGISYGYTF. For the CDR3, the DNA is TGTGCCAGCAGCCCGGGGATTTCCTATGGCTACACCTTC.

Only a few counts were recorded for this clone. The CDR3 here is CASSGDSLYEQYF. DNA for the CDR3: TGTGCCAGCTCAGGGGACAGCCTTTACGAGCAGTACTTC. The chain combines TRBV18 with TRBJ2-7; 7 nucleotides line up with TRBD1. Germline V gene data show CDR1 as KGHSH and CDR2 as LQKENI. After removal of 5 bases from V and 4 bases from J, the junction contained 5 bases not matched to a gene. The CDR3 is 13 amino acids.

This clone was detected only once. This chain uses TRBV14 with TRBJ2-7, with 7 bases matching TRBD1. With V trimmed by 1 base and J by 10 bases, 4 bases remained unmatched. Germline V gene lookup returns CDR1 SGHDN and CDR2 FVKESK. This CDR3 region has 12 residues. CDR3 in amino acids: CASSQVGQSQYF. The CDR3 DNA reads TGTGCCAGCAGCCAAGTGGGACAGTCACAGTACTTC.

The table lists this clone with a few counts. The chain recombines TRBV4-1 with TRBJ1-3, with D hard to call. V lost 6 bases and J 4 bases, leaving 7 bases between the germline ends. CDR1 is MGHRA and CDR2 is YSYEKL in the germline V gene. The CDR3 length is 12 residues. The CDR3 DNA follows: TGCGCCAGCAGTCCTGGGGGAAACACCATATATTTT. Its protein is CASSPGGNTIYF.

The chain combines TRBV28 with TRBJ2-7; no firm D call. The germline V gene has CDR1 MDHEN and CDR2 SYDVKM. V lost 3 bases and J lost 2, with 26 bases in between. The CDR3 extends over 19 amino acids. The chain's CDR3 is CASSFPKTPPRKDPYEQYF. CDR3 DNA sequence: TGTGCCAGCAGTTTTCCCAAAACCCCTCCACGGAAAGACCCCTACGAGCAGTACTTC.

The chain carries TRBV28 and TRBJ1-5; the match to TRBD1 covers 7 bases. The J segment lost 7 bases and the V segment lost 6 bases, leaving 9 bases of the junction unmatched. The length of the CDR3 is 14 residues. Germline CDR1 MDHEN, CDR2 SYDVKM. In DNA form, the CDR3 reads TGTGCCAGCAGCAAATCGACAGGGACACAGCCCCAGCATTTT. It yields the protein CASSKSTGTQPQHF.

This sequence joins TRBV6-4 and TRBJ2-7; no clear D gene. CDR1 and CDR2 from the germline V gene are MRHNA and SNTAGT. This CDR3 is built from 13 residues. V was trimmed by 0 bases and J by 6 bases, leaving 9 bases between them. CDR3: CASSDSHGREQYF. In DNA form, the CDR3 reads TGTGCCAGCAGTGACTCGCACGGACGCGAGCAGTACTTC.

The genes are TRBV18 and TRBJ2-2, with 14 bases fitting TRBD2. With 0 bases clipped from V and 5 bases from J, the junction kept 2 bases outside the gene matches. The CDR3 extends over 17 amino acids. Looked up from germline, CDR1 is KGHSH and CDR2 is LQKENI. The CDR3 nucleotides are TGTGCCAGCTCACCACCGGGACTAGCGGGAGTTACCGGGGAGCTGTTTTTT. It specifies CASSPPGLAGVTGELFF. Based on the CDR3 plus reference TRBV18 and TRBJ2-2, the full variable domain is NAGVMQNPRHLVRRRGQEARLRCSPMKGHSHVYWYRQLPEEGLKFMVYLQKENIIDESGMPKERFSAEFPKEGPSILRIQQVVRGDSAAYFCASSPPGLAGVTGELFFGEGSRLTVL.

The chain couples TRBV7-8 to TRBJ2-7; TRBD2 aligns across 12 bases. Germline V gene lookup returns CDR1 SGHVS and CDR2 FQNEAQ. The CDR3 has 14 amino acids. After removal of 4 bases from V and 4 bases from J, the junction contained 2 bases not matched to a gene. The CDR3 protein is CASSSSGRAYEQYF. Written as DNA, the CDR3 is TGTGCCAGCAGCTCTAGCGGGAGGGCGTACGAGCAGTACTTC. The variable domain in full, with the rest retrieved from reference TRBV7-8 and TRBJ2-7, is GAGVSQSPRYKVAKRGQDVALRCDPISGHVSLFWYQQALGQGPEFLTYFQNEAQLDKSGLPSDRFFAERPEGSVSTLKIQRTQQEDSAVYLCASSSSGRAYEQYFGPGTRLTVT.

The chain uses TRBV27 and TRBJ2-3; D gene ambiguous. The V gene lost 4 bases and the J gene lost 3 bases, with 8 bases spanning the gap. Germline V CDR1 and CDR2: MNHEY, SMNVEV (reference sequence). The CDR3 contains 13 residues. DNA of the CDR3: TGTGCCAGCAGTTCCGCGGTGACAGATACGCAGTATTTT. Protein product: CASSSAVTDTQYF.

The V call is TRBV28, the J call TRBJ1-3, with a weak D call TRBD1 (5 bases). Germline-derived CDR1 and CDR2 are MDHEN and SYDVKM. The CDR3 runs to 13 residues. Trimming removed 6 bases at V and 2 bases at J, with 8 bases between. CDR3 DNA sequence: TGTGCCAGCAGCGGGGGGGCTGGAAACACCATATATTTT. This codes for CASSGGAGNTIYF.

This chain's CDR3 is CASSLQGQGVYEQYF. In DNA, the CDR3 is TGCGCCAGCAGCTTGCAGGGACAAGGGGTCTACGAGCAGTACTTC. The chain is built from TRBV5-1 and TRBJ2-7; possible D gene TRBD1, 6 bases. V lost 1 base and J lost 3, with 14 bases in between. CDR1 and CDR2 (germline): SGHRS, YFSETQ. The CDR3 consists of 15 residues.

The DNA for the CDR3 is TGCAGCGTTGGGGGGGCCTCATCCTACGAGCAGTACTTC. It yields the protein CSVGGASSYEQYF. The V and J genes are TRBV29-1 and TRBJ2-7, with D perhaps matching TRBD1 or TRBD2 (6 bases each). Deletions cut 4 bases from V and 1 base from J, with 11 bases between. CDR1 and CDR2 from the germline V gene are SQVTM and ANQGSEA. This CDR3 has 13 amino acids.

This chain joins TRBV11-2 and TRBJ2-2, with a tentative D call TRBD2 (5 bases). This CDR3 is 14 amino acids long. CDR1 is SGHAT, CDR2 FQNNGV, per germline. Deletions cut 5 bases from V and 5 bases from J, with 12 bases between. In DNA form, the CDR3 reads TGTGCCAGCAGCCCCTTATCGGGGACCGGGGAGCTGTTTTTT. Residues: CASSPLSGTGELFF.

The rearrangement links TRBV27 to TRBJ1-2, with 9 bases identical to TRBD1. The CDR3 length is 16 residues. The germline CDR1 and CDR2 sequences are MNHEY and SMNVEV (reference sequence). Unmatched junction bases numbered 14, after V lost 5 bases and J lost 7 bases. The CDR3 loop reads CASSGFTRGTGSGYTF. The CDR3 DNA reads as TGTGCCAGCAGTGGATTCACCCGTGGGACAGGGAGTGGCTACACCTTC.

Here the CDR3 reads CASNTGTWDTGELFF. CDR3 in DNA: TGTGCCAGCAACACCGGGACATGGGACACCGGGGAGCTGTTTTTT. The chain recombines TRBV28 with TRBJ2-2, with D possibly matching TRBD1 (6 bases). V gave up 7 bases and J gave up 3 bases, with 15 bases separating them. The CDR3 has 15 residues. CDR1 is MDHEN, CDR2 SYDVKM, per germline.

Concerning this clone: One junction end disagrees with the germline gene, perhaps due to a read error. V and J are TRBV11-1 and TRBJ2-1; TRBD1 is a possible D gene (6 bases). CDR1 SGHAT and CDR2 FQDESV come from the germline V gene (reference sequence). This CDR3 has 15 amino acids. In DNA, the CDR3 is TGTGCCAGCAGATTAGCAGGGGCCTCCTACAATGAGCAGTTCTTC. Protein: CASRLAGASYNEQFF.

This clone qualifies as medium-sized. This chain connects TRBV9 to TRBJ2-7; D gene uncertain. Germline CDR1 is SGDLS and CDR2 is YYNGEE. The V gene lost 3 bases and the J gene lost 2 bases, with 9 bases spanning the gap. This CDR3 is 13 amino acids long. The CDR3 region is CASSAESAYEQYF. The CDR3 region has the DNA TGTGCCAGCAGCGCCGAAAGTGCCTACGAGCAGTACTTC. Based on the CDR3 plus reference TRBV9 and TRBJ2-7, the full variable domain is DSGVTQTPKHLITATGQRVTLRCSPRSGDLSVYWYQQSLDQGLQFLIQYYNGEERAKGNILERFSAQQFPDLHSELNLSSLELGDSALYFCASSAESAYEQYFGPGTRLTVT.

This clone has more than one count but fewer than ten. The V gene is TRBV7-8, the J gene TRBJ2-2, with 14 bases aligning to TRBD2. CDR1 SGHVS and CDR2 FQNEAQ come from the germline V gene. With V trimmed by 6 bases and J by 0 bases, 12 bases remained unmatched. The length of the CDR3 is 20 residues. CDR3 bases: TGTGCCAGCAGGCAGACTAGCGGGAGGGTCCCGGCCGCGAACACCGGGGAGCTGTTTTTT. Protein: CASRQTSGRVPAANTGELFF.